The 14 T cell receptor beta chains presented below share a single source sample, sequenced in a study of blood T cell repertoires in COVID-19. TCRdb keeps only in-frame clones here, not all; method: immunoSEQ multiplex PCR. The sample gives more than 200,000 clones, 80% to 90% of which show up once; more than 9% is in the top ten. Sequencing was performed on peripheral blood. Receptor source: a woman of 80 years or more with COVID-19, enrolled during active disease.

The chain joins TRBV6-5 to TRBJ2-7; TRBD1 might be the D (6 bases). V lost 9 bases and J lost 4, with 22 bases in between. CDR3 length: 15 amino acids. In germline, CDR1 is MNHEY, CDR2 SVGAGI. DNA for the CDR3: TGTGCCAGTAGCCTCTCTACAGGGTTAGAGTACGAGCAGTACGTC. This sequence encodes CASSLSTGLEYEQYV.

The chain links TRBV6-5 to TRBJ1-2; no clear D gene. Trimming shortened V by 0 bases and J by 2 bases, and 13 bases separated the two germline ends. This CDR3 has 16 amino acids. The germline gives CDR1 MNHEY, CDR2 SVGAGI. CDR3 coding DNA: TGTGCCAGCAGTTACTCCCCAGGCAGCAACAACTATGGCTACACCTTC. Protein sequence: CASSYSPGSNNYGYTF.

The genes are TRBV3-1 (or the pseudogene TRBV3-2) and TRBJ2-1; 14 bases fit TRBD2. Germline lookup yields CDR1 LGHDT and CDR2 YNNKEL (reference sequence). The CDR3 length is 17 residues. After removal of 1 base from V and 8 bases from J, the junction contained 7 bases not matched to a gene. The CDR3 DNA sequence: TGTGCCAGCAGCCAAGGTCTCAGGACTAGCGGGGGGTATGAGCAGTTCTTC. Encoded protein: CASSQGLRTSGGYEQFF.

The chain is built from TRBV5-1 and TRBJ2-6, with D possibly being TRBD1 (6 bases). Germline values: CDR1 SGHRS, CDR2 YFSETQ. V was cut by 0 bases and J by 4 bases, with 11 bases left in between. The CDR3 is 16 residues long. This chain's CDR3 is CASSLAAGAGANVLTF. CDR3 DNA: TGCGCCAGCAGCTTGGCCGCAGGGGCCGGGGCCAACGTCCTGACTTTC.

The rearrangement links TRBV5-1 to TRBJ2-7, with 11 bases matching TRBD2. Per the germline V gene, CDR1 is SGHRS and CDR2 is YFSETQ. Trimming at V came to 4 bases and at J to 3 bases, leaving 12 bases not matched to a gene. The CDR3 spans 17 residues. The CDR3 here is CASSLLSSGTSGYEQYF. CDR3 in DNA: TGCGCCAGCAGCCTTCTAAGCTCCGGGACTAGCGGCTACGAGCAGTACTTC.

CDR3 sequence reads: CSVRQGRNSPLHF. CDR3 sequence (DNA): TGCAGCGTTAGACAGGGGAGAAATTCACCCCTCCACTTT. This sequence joins TRBV29-1 and TRBJ1-6; 8 nucleotides line up with TRBD1. V lost 5 bases, J lost 7 bases, and 4 bases stayed unmatched. Germline lookup yields CDR1 SQVTM and CDR2 ANQGSEA. The CDR3 has 13 residues.

The chain has TRBV11-2 and TRBJ1-6, with a tentative D call TRBD1 (5 bases). V was trimmed by 6 bases and J by 9 bases, leaving 18 bases between them. Germline V lookup: CDR1 SGHAT, CDR2 FQNNGV. The CDR3 totals 15 residues. The CDR3 DNA sequence: TGTGCCAGCAGGTGGCGGGACTTAGGTAGTTCACCCCTCCACTTT. Translating gives CASRWRDLGSSPLHF.

The genes are TRBV6-5 and TRBJ1-1, with D unclear. The germline V gene has CDR1 MNHEY and CDR2 SVGAGI. This CDR3 spans 14 amino acids. V was trimmed by 7 bases and J by 0 bases, leaving 12 bases between them. The CDR3 nucleotides read TGTGCCAGCAACCCTCGTCCTATGAACACTGAAGCTTTCTTT. As protein: CASNPRPMNTEAFF.

A single count supports this clone. This chain links TRBV6-5 with TRBJ1-6; TRBD1 matches at 9 bases. CDR1 MNHEY and CDR2 SVGAGI come from the germline V gene. This CDR3 is built from 15 residues. V lost 2 bases and J lost 6; bases outside the gene matches: 2. The CDR3: CASSYAGQGNSPLHF. Here the CDR3 DNA reads TGTGCCAGCAGTTACGCGGGACAGGGTAATTCACCCCTCCACTTT.

The chain carries TRBV28 and TRBJ1-1; 9 nucleotides line up with TRBD1. The V gene's germline CDR1 is MDHEN and CDR2 SYDVKM. Losses at the gene ends were 4 bases for V and 4 bases for J; bases not matched to a gene: 10. The CDR3 runs to 16 residues. In DNA, the CDR3 is TGTGCCAGCAGTTCGCGACAGGGGGGAGGTGGCACTGAAGCTTTCTTT. Amino acid sequence: CASSSRQGGGGTEAFF.

J is TRBJ1-1 and V is TRBV7-8, with 9 nucleotides matching TRBD1. Germline CDR1 and CDR2: SGHVS and FQNEAQ. The CDR3 is made up of 14 amino acids. Losses at the gene ends were 5 bases for V and 7 bases for J; bases not matched to a gene: 8. The CDR3 loop reads CASSQGQGEIEAFF. CDR3 coding DNA: TGTGCCAGCAGCCAGGGACAGGGAGAGATTGAAGCTTTCTTT.

The chain joins TRBV28 to TRBJ2-1; 8 bases align to TRBD1. Losses at the gene ends were 6 bases for V and 0 bases for J; bases not matched to a gene: 7. The germline gives CDR1 MDHEN, CDR2 SYDVKM. The CDR3 has 16 amino acids. The CDR3 here is CASSPRTGSSYNEQFF. The CDR3 DNA reads TGTGCCAGCAGCCCCCGGACAGGGAGCTCCTACAATGAGCAGTTCTTC.

The chain carries TRBV3-1 (or the pseudogene TRBV3-2) and TRBJ1-1; 8 nucleotides line up with TRBD1. The germline gives CDR1 LGHDT, CDR2 YNNKEL (reference sequence). This CDR3 has 20 residues. J gave up 0 bases and V 0 bases, and 15 bases lay outside the gene matches. The CDR3 DNA reads as TGTGCCAGCAGCCAAGATCAGTTTAGCCAGGGGGCACCATTGAACACTGAAGCTTTCTTT. Translated: CASSQDQFSQGAPLNTEAFF.

The chain employs TRBV3-1 (or the pseudogene TRBV3-2) and TRBJ1-1; 11 bases are a match to TRBD1. The CDR3 extends over 15 amino acids. V dropped 4 bases and J dropped 2; count of bases not matched to a gene: 3. CDR1 is LGHDT and CDR2 is YNNKEL in the germline V gene (reference sequence). The CDR3 coding sequence is TGTGCCAGCAGCCTCGGACAGGGGGCCAACACTGAAGCTTTCTTT. It specifies CASSLGQGANTEAFF.